This paragraph covers one TCR beta chain sequence. Profiling relied on immunoSEQ multiplex PCR, and the TCRdb table lists in-frame clones only, not all of them. The sample yields around 200,000 clones, about 93% seen once. The data derive from a study of control samples from healthy donors and cancer patients. Trimming cost V 3 bases and J 7 bases; bases outside gene matches: 7. The germline V gene encodes CDR1 MNHEY and CDR2 SMNVEV (reference sequence). The CDR3 extends over 15 amino acids. The TCR sequence derives from a man between 18 and 29 years old in good health. The rearrangement joins TRBV27 to TRBJ2-1; 9 bases agree with TRBD2. The sample consisted of blood. As DNA, the CDR3 is TGTGCCAGCAGTTTCGGCGGGGGGGCTAGAAATGAGCAGTTCTTC. Amino acids: CASSFGGGARNEQFF.